The rows below give T cell receptor beta chains drawn from one sample of a study of T cell changes during pregnancy in multiple sclerosis. Profiling relied on immunoSEQ multiplex PCR, and the TCRdb table lists in-frame clones only, not all of them. Found here are tens of thousands of clones, around 93% of them singletons; the top ten hold less than 1.5%. Source: peripheral blood, taken in the third trimester of pregnancy. The receptors were gathered from a female donor in good health, enrolled as a control in a pregnancy study. Each CDR3 is given with its conserved first and last residue.

CDR3 | V
CASSPGNSYEQYF | TRBV7-2
CSVRRQAGELFF | TRBV29-1
CASSPGQGVVADTQYF | TRBV5-1
CASSVAGGELFF | TRBV9
CASSFGGRQEQFF | TRBV7-9
CASRQLAGPYEQYF | TRBV28
CASSYGQGNYEQYF | TRBV6-5
CASSLGARVGWTGELFF | TRBV27
CASSLDSRRGTYEQYF | TRBV5-1
CASSIGLAGVWQFF | TRBV19
CASSLVDRTDQPQHF | TRBV11-3
CASSTGGQGGTEAFF | TRBV5-4
CASSSQGAQDGYTF | TRBV5-1
CASSLTWGGDEKLFF | TRBV27
CASTRPGEGETQYF | TRBV5-4
CASSITPGLVADTQYF | TRBV27